Detailed here is one T cell receptor (beta chain). Its antigen is still unknown. The data were taken from a study of cytomegalovirus exposure and HLA in healthy donors. Notes on the study in general: The study reported that TCR beta sequences accurately predicted HLA-A and HLA-B alleles in most subjects.

Amplification used 60 Vbeta primers and 13 Jbeta primers. Profiling relied on immunoSEQ multiplex PCR, and the TCRdb table lists in-frame clones only, not all of them. The table has 100,000 or so clones, 78% seen once; the top ten hold roughly 1.2%. The sequencing sample was made of PBMCs. The sequence derives from a man aged 30-40 years in good health and CMV-seronegative.

CDR3 DNA sequence: TGCGCCAGCAGCCAAGACTCTAGCGGGGGGTTCGGGGTCTACGAGCAGTACTTC. Protein sequence: CASSQDSSGGFGVYEQYF. This chain uses TRBV4-3 with TRBJ2-7; 11 bases agree with TRBD2. V shed 0 bases, J shed 3 bases, and the junction held 10 bases outside the gene matches. This CDR3 spans 18 amino acids. The germline gives CDR1 LGHNA, CDR2 YSLEER.